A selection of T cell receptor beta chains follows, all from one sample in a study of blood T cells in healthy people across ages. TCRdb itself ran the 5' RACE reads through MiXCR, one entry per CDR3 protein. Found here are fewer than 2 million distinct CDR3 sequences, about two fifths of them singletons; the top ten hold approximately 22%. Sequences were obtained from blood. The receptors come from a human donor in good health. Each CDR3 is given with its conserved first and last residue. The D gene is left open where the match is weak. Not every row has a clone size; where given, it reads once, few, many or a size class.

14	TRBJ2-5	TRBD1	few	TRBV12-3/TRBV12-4	CASNPTGTEETQYF	TGTGCCAGCAACCCTACCGGGACAGAAGAGACCCAGTACTTC
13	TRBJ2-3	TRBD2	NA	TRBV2	CASNLAGEDTQYF	TGTGCCAGCAATCTAGCGGGGGAGGATACGCAGTATTTT
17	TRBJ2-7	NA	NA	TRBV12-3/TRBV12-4	CASSLGERRMGDYEQYF	TGTGCCAGCAGTTTAGGAGAAAGGCGGATGGGGGACTACGAGCAGTACTTC
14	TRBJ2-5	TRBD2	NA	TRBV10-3	CATRLAGHQETQYF	TGTGCCACACGACTAGCGGGACACCAAGAGACCCAGTACTTC
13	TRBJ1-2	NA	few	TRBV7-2	CASSPLSGFGYTF	TGTGCCAGCAGCCCCCTATCAGGGTTTGGCTACACCTTC
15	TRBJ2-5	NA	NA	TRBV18	CASSPSDRRQETQYF	TGTGCCAGCTCACCTTCAGACAGAAGACAAGAGACCCAGTACTTC
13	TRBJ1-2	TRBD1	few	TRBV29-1	CSVRQGPGDGYTF	TGCAGCGTCAGACAGGGACCTGGGGATGGCTACACCTTC
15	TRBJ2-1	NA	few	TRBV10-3	CAISDPADSYNEQFF	TGTGCCATCAGTGATCCCGCGGACTCCTACAATGAGCAGTTCTTC
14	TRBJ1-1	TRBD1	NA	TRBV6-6	CASSLQGGTTEAFF	TGTGCCAGCAGTTTACAGGGGGGGACCACTGAAGCTTTCTTT
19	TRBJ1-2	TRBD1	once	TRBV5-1	CASSLEPNFRDRSNYGYTF	TGCGCCAGCAGCTTGGAACCAAACTTCCGGGACAGAAGTAACTATGGCTACACCTTC
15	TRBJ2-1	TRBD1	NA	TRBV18	CASSPGTGTYNEQVF	TGTGCCAGCTCACCAGGGACAGGGACCTACAATGAGCAGGTCTTC
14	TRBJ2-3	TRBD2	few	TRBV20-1	CSAPPGLGTDTQYF	TGCAGTGCTCCCCCGGGACTAGGCACAGATACGCAGTATTTT
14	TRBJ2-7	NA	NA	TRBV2	CASSVHVYSYEQYF	TGTGCCAGCAGTGTGCATGTCTACTCCTACGAGCAGTACTTC
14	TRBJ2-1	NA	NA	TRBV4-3	CASSQGTPSSGQFF	TGCGCCAGCAGCCAGGGTACCCCGTCGTCCGGGCAGTTCTTC
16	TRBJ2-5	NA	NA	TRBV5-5	CASTLRGRGYQETQYF	TGTGCCAGCACCCTCAGGGGGCGGGGGTACCAAGAGACCCAGTACTTC
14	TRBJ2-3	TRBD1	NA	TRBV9	CASNGQGSTDTQYF	TGTGCCAGCAACGGACAGGGTAGCACAGATACGCAGTATTTT
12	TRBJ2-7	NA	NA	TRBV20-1	CSATDRIDEQYF	TGCAGTGCTACCGACAGGATCGACGAGCAGTACTTC
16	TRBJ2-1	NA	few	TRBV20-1	CSAFDQTANSYNEQFF	TGCAGTGCTTTCGACCAAACTGCCAATTCTTACAATGAGCAGTTCTTC
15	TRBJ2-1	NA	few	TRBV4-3	CASSQGLDQLEEQFF	TGCGCCAGCAGCCAGGGTCTAGACCAGTTGGAAGAGCAGTTCTTC
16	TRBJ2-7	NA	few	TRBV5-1	CASRWEISGRSYEQYF	TGCGCCAGCAGGTGGGAGATATCCGGTCGCTCCTACGAGCAGTACTTC
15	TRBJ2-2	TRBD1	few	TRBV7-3	CASSRDRGQAGELFF	TGTGCCAGCAGCCGGGACAGGGGGCAGGCCGGGGAGCTGTTTTTT
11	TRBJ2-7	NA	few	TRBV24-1	CAVQQASEQYF	TGTGCCGTCCAGCAGGCTTCCGAGCAGTACTTC
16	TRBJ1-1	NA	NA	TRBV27	CASSQGSRGSNTEAFF	TGTGCCAGCAGCCAAGGGTCCCGGGGGTCGAACACTGAAGCTTTCTTT
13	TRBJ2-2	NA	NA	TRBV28	CASNLLGTGELFF	TGTGCCAGCAACCTTTTGGGGACCGGGGAGCTGTTTTTT
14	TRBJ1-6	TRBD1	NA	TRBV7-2	CASSPGTGGFPLHF	TGTGCCAGCAGCCCCGGGACAGGGGGCTTCCCCCTCCACTTT
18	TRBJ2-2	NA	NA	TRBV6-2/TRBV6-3	CASSAGRRVDWNTGELFF	TGTGCCAGCAGTGCGGGACGGAGGGTTGATTGGAACACCGGGGAGCTGTTTTTT
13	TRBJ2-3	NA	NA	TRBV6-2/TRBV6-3	CATGILKLDTQYF	TGTGCCACAGGGATTCTTAAGTTGGATACGCAGTATTTT